The entry below gives a single T cell receptor beta chain sequence along with its context. Its antigen is still unknown. The data belong to a study of shared clonotypes between healthy human individuals. Study details: CD4 naive and CD4 memory each took three plates per donor, while CD8 naive took two and CD8 memory one. Notes on the study in general: Blood was the only sampled material, and tissue repertoires likely differ. The naive CD4 repertoires of several donors were compared, and approximately 4.7% of clonotypes were shared.

Germline CDR1 reads LNHDA; CDR2 reads SQIVND (reference sequence). This CDR3 is built from 15 residues. The ends lost 6 bases at V and 7 bases at J; junction bases unmatched: 7. Naivety among CD8 cells was defined by CD45RO negativity and positive CCR7 selection, thereby excluding terminally differentiated effector memory CD45RA+ cells. Donors were Caucasian adults residing in Nashville, Tennessee, USA. The protocol was immunoSEQ multiplex PCR, while the TCRdb copy is restricted to in-frame clones and leaves out a portion. The sample lists a few million clones, 93% seen once, with around 1.8% in the top ten.

Source material: naive CD8+ T cells from PBMCs. The rearrangement links TRBV19 to TRBJ2-2; 11 nucleotides line up with TRBD1. The TCR sequence derives from a man between 18 and 35 years old in good health. Some clones in this sample may be carry-over from other donors' samples. The CDR3 nucleotides are TGTGCCAGTAGATTACCGGGACAGGGGGACGGGGAGCTGTTTTTT. As protein: CASRLPGQGDGELFF.